Listed below are T cell receptor beta chains from one sample, sequenced in a study of blood T cells in healthy people across ages. TCRdb re-derived calls from the 5' RACE reads in MiXCR, one entry per CDR3 protein. The data hold 1.8 million or so distinct CDR3 sequences, with around 40% observed a single time. Source material: blood. These receptors all come from a human donor in good health. Both conserved end residues are part of each CDR3. Fields, in order: V gene, clone size, CDR3 length, D gene, J gene, CDR3 DNA, CDR3 protein. D genes are given only for firm matches. Not all rows give a size; the values are once, few, many and, for expanded clones, a class.

TRBV29-1	NA	14	NA	TRBJ1-1	TGCAGCGTTGGAAGTATGGTCAAGAACACTGAAGCTTTCTTT	CSVGSMVKNTEAFF
TRBV5-1	few	15	NA	TRBJ2-3	TGCGCCAGCAGCCTCAGACTAGAAAGCACAGATACGCAGTATTTT	CASSLRLESTDTQYF
TRBV15	NA	18	NA	TRBJ2-5	TGTGCCACCAGCAGCAGCATTCGATCGGGACCATTACAAGAGACCCAGTACTTC	CATSSSIRSGPLQETQYF
TRBV2	NA	14	TRBD2	TRBJ2-3	TGTGCCAGCAGAGCGGGGTTACACATGGATACGCAGTATTTT	CASRAGLHMDTQYF
TRBV6-5	few	14	NA	TRBJ1-2	TGTGTCAGCAGTTACTCATGGGGGAACTTTGGCTACACCTTC	CVSSYSWGNFGYTF
TRBV5-1	NA	15	NA	TRBJ1-2	TGCGCCAGCAGACCGGCACCAGATAAAAACTATGGCTACACCTTC	CASRPAPDKNYGYTF
TRBV7-9	NA	12	NA	TRBJ2-3	TGTGCCGGGTTCCCGCCCACAGATACGCAGTATTTT	CAGFPPTDTQYF
TRBV7-6	NA	16	NA	TRBJ1-1	TGTGCCCCTTGGGGGCTAACTCGGACGGGGAACACTGAAGCTTTCTTT	CAPWGLTRTGNTEAFF
TRBV4-3	NA	15	TRBD1	TRBJ1-4	TGCGCCAGCAGCCAAGTAATCGGGACAGGGAGGAAACTGTTTTTT	CASSQVIGTGRKLFF
TRBV4-1	NA	16	NA	TRBJ2-1	TGCGCCAGCAGCCAAGTTCATAACAGGGTGAGGAATGAGCAGTTCTTC	CASSQVHNRVRNEQFF
TRBV20-1	NA	14	NA	TRBJ1-1	TGCAGTGCACCAACCGGGGGCAGCGACACTGAAGCTTTCTTT	CSAPTGGSDTEAFF
TRBV29-1	many	12	NA	TRBJ2-7	TGCAGCGTTGCTAGTAGCTCCTACGAGCAGTACTTC	CSVASSSYEQYF
TRBV6-5	few	17	NA	TRBJ1-2	TGTGCCAGCAGTTACGCCGGGGGACAACTCGGTATCTATGGCTACACCTTC	CASSYAGGQLGIYGYTF
TRBV12-3/TRBV12-4	NA	15	TRBD1	TRBJ2-4	TGTGCCAGCAGGCAGACAGGGGGCAAAAAGTACGAGCAGGACTTC	CASRQTGGKKYEQDF
TRBV10-2	NA	15	NA	TRBJ2-1	TGCGCCAACAGTGAGTCGGGGGACAGAGACAATGAGCAGTTCTTC	CANSESGDRDNEQFF
TRBV25-1	few	15	NA	TRBJ2-3	TGTGCCAGCAGTGAAATTGCCAGGAACACAGATACGCAGTATTTT	CASSEIARNTDTQYF
TRBV5-1	NA	13	NA	TRBJ2-5	TGCGCCAGCTACCTCCCGTATGAGGAGACCCAGTACTTC	CASYLPYEETQYF
TRBV6-2/TRBV6-3	few	17	TRBD2	TRBJ2-1	TGTGCCAGCACCAGCGTTAAAGCGGGGGTAGCCTACAATGAGCAGTTCTTC	CASTSVKAGVAYNEQFF
TRBV6-5	NA	11	NA	TRBJ1-1	TGTGCCAGCAGTGGACCGAATGAAGCTTTCTTT	CASSGPNEAFF
TRBV4-3	few	14	NA	TRBJ2-1	TGCGCCAGCAGCCGCGGGGAACGCTACAATGAGCAGTTCTTC	CASSRGERYNEQFF
TRBV11-2	NA	15	NA	TRBJ2-2	TGTGCCAGCAGCTTATTAGGGACTAACACCGGGGAGCTGTTTTTT	CASSLLGTNTGELFF
TRBV4-3	few	14	NA	TRBJ1-1	TGCGCCAGCAGCCTATCTTTAGGAGACACTGAAGCTTTCTTT	CASSLSLGDTEAFF
TRBV28	NA	13	NA	TRBJ1-4	TGTGCCGGTCGATCGGGTGGTCCAGAAAAACTGTTTTTT	CAGRSGGPEKLFF
TRBV13	NA	13	NA	TRBJ1-2	TGTGCCAGCAGCCCGGAAAGGGATATTGGCTACACCTTC	CASSPERDIGYTF
TRBV7-8	NA	16	NA	TRBJ1-5	TGTGCCAGCAGCTCACAGGGACTTAATAGCAATCAGCCCCAGCATTTT	CASSSQGLNSNQPQHF
TRBV6-2/TRBV6-3	few	16	NA	TRBJ2-1	TGTGCCAGCAGAACCCCTGGGATAGCGGAAGAAAATGAGCAGTTCTTC	CASRTPGIAEENEQFF
TRBV6-1	few	16	TRBD2	TRBJ2-3	TGTGCCAGCAGTGCAACTAGCGGGGGGACCACAGATACGCAGTATTTT	CASSATSGGTTDTQYF
TRBV28	NA	15	NA	TRBJ2-5	TGTGCCAGCAGCATACAACGGGGGTGGCAAGAGACCCAGTACTTC	CASSIQRGWQETQYF
TRBV2	NA	14	NA	TRBJ2-1	TGTGCCAGCAGTGGACCAATTTCCTACAATGAGCAGTTCTTC	CASSGPISYNEQFF
TRBV7-6	NA	15	NA	TRBJ2-1	TGTGCCAGCAGCTTAGCCTCCGGGGGTGACTACGAGCAGTTCTTC	CASSLASGGDYEQFF
TRBV11-2	NA	18	TRBD1	TRBJ2-7	TGTGCCAGCAGCGGGACAGGGGGGCCAGCGGGGCAATCCTACGAGCAGTACTTC	CASSGTGGPAGQSYEQYF
TRBV4-2	few	15	NA	TRBJ2-5	TGTGCCAGCAGCCAAGGACCCGGGGCCGGGGAGACCCAGTACTTC	CASSQGPGAGETQYF
TRBV3-1	few	12	NA	TRBJ2-4	TGTGCCAGCAGCCCTTATGGGGGACTTCAGTACTTC	CASSPYGGLQYF
TRBV18	few	15	NA	TRBJ1-2	TGTGCCAGCTCACCCAACAGAGGATCTAACTATGGCTACACCTTC	CASSPNRGSNYGYTF